The present T cell receptor (beta chain) was sequenced within a study of shared clonotypes between healthy human individuals. Whole-study results and caveats: For naive CD4 cells, approximately 4.7% of clonotypes were shared across several donors. Relative to memory subsets, naive subsets generally showed larger estimated richness.

The CDR3 runs to 15 residues. Naive CD8 isolation took CD45RO-negative cells positively selected for CCR7 and excluded terminally differentiated effector memory CD45RA+ cells. Donors, healthy HIV-negative adults, lacked recent acute infections or vaccinations. Note on this clone: Its specificity is unknown.

It was 150 to 250 ng DNA, 33,000 or so T cell genomes, that sorted-subset replicate PCRs used. Profiling relied on immunoSEQ multiplex PCR, and the TCRdb table lists in-frame clones only, not all of them. The sample holds roughly 650,000 clones, around 96% seen once. The sequence was collected from a woman in her 30s in good health. Sequencing was done on a sample of naive CD8+ T cells sorted from blood. This chain uses TRBV12-1 with TRBJ1-5; whether TRBD1, the table's D call, matches the DNA was not checked. TRBV12-1 is flagged as a pseudogene. The CDR3 loop is CASSFAAGQNQPQHF. The CDR3 nucleotides read TGTGCCAGCAGCTTTGCCGCGGGACAGAATCAGCCCCAGCATTTT.